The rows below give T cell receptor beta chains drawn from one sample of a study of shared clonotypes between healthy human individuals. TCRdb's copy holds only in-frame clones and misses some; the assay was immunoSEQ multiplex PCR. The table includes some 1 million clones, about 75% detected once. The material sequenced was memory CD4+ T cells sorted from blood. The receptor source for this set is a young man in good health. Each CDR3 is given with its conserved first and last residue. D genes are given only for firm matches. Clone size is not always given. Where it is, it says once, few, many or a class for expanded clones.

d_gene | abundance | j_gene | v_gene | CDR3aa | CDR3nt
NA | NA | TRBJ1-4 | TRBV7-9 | CASSLLGPRATNEKLFF | TGTGCCAGCAGCCTGCTCGGCCCACGGGCCACTAATGAAAAACTGTTTTTT
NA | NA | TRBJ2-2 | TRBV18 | CASSPFSPKNTGELFF | TGTGCCAGCTCACCATTCAGCCCGAAAAACACCGGGGAGCTGTTTTTT
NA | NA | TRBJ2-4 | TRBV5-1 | CASSLGRQGLGGKNIQYF | TGCGCCAGCAGCTTGGGCCGTCAGGGCCTTGGGGGCAAAAACATTCAGTACTTC
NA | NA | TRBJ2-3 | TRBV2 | CASSGVVTDTQYF | TGTGCCAGCAGTGGGGTGGTGACAGATACGCAGTATTTT
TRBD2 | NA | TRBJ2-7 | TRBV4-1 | CASSQARFGGTSGSVGEQYF | TGCGCCAGCAGCCAAGCCCGTTTTGGAGGGACTAGCGGGAGTGTTGGCGAGCAGTACTTC
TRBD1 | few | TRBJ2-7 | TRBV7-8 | CASSWDRGGEQYF | TGTGCCAGCAGCTGGGACAGGGGAGGCGAGCAGTACTTC
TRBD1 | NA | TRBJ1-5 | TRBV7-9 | CASSLGTGFIGPNQPQHF | TGTGCCAGCAGCTTAGGGACAGGGTTTATTGGGCCAAATCAGCCCCAGCATTTT
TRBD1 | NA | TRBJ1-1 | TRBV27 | CASSFRGETEAFF | TGTGCCAGCAGCTTCAGGGGGGAGACTGAAGCTTTCTTT
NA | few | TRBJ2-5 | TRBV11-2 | CASSYSTVPQYF | TGTGCCAGCAGCTACTCGACGGTCCCCCAGTACTTC
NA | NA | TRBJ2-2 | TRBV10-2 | CASSEWGQNTGELFF | TGCGCCAGCAGTGAGTGGGGCCAGAACACCGGGGAGCTGTTTTTT
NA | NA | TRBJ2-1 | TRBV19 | CASIEPSYNEQFF | TGTGCCAGCATTGAACCGTCATACAATGAGCAGTTCTTC
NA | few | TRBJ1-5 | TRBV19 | CASSVGQGHHF | TGTGCCAGTAGTGTAGGGCAGGGCCATCATTTT
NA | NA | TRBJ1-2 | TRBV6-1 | CASSFSYGYTF | TGTGCCAGCAGTTTTAGCTATGGCTACACCTTC
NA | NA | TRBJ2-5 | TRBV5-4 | CASSLGGSGAAAQYF | TGTGCCAGCAGCTTGGGAGGGTCAGGGGCTGCAGCCCAGTACTTC
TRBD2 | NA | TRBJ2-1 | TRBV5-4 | CASSLGGLNIYNEQFF | TGTGCCAGCAGCTTGGGGGGACTAAATATCTACAATGAGCAGTTCTTC
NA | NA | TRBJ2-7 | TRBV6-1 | CASSTTAYEQYF | TGTGCCAGCAGTACGACAGCCTACGAGCAGTACTTC
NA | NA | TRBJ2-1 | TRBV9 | CASSVALGSGSYNEQFF | TGTGCCAGCAGCGTAGCGTTGGGTAGCGGCTCCTACAATGAGCAGTTCTTC
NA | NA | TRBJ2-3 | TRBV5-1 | CASSLQDTDTQYF | TGCGCCAGCAGCTTGCAAGACACAGATACGCAGTATTTT
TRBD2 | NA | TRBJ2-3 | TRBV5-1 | CASSFGGVADTQYF | TGCGCCAGCAGCTTTGGGGGGGTCGCAGATACGCAGTATTTT
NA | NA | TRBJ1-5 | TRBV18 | CASSQGQQGQPQHF | TGTGCCAGCTCACAAGGACAGCAGGGTCAGCCCCAGCATTTT
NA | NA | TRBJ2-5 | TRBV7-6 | CASSSISQETQYF | TGTGCCAGCAGCTCTATATCCCAAGAGACCCAGTACTTC
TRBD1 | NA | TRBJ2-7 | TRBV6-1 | CASSPRTGGAYEQYF | TGTGCCAGCAGTCCAAGGACAGGGGGAGCCTACGAGCAGTACTTC
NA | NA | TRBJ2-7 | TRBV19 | CASSTDPGRGYEQYF | TGTGCCAGTAGTACCGACCCGGGACGGGGCTACGAGCAGTACTTC
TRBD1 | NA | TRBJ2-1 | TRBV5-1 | CASSQDRVDEQFF | TGCGCCAGCAGCCAGGACAGGGTGGATGAGCAGTTCTTC
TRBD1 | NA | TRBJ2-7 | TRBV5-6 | CASSYRGTGQGAIYEQYF | TGTGCCAGCAGCTATCGAGGTACGGGACAGGGCGCTATCTACGAGCAGTACTTC
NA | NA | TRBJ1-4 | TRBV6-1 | CASSENDRYLFF | TGTGCCAGCAGTGAAAATGACAGATATCTGTTTTTT
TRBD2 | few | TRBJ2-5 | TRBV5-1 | CASSLGILAGTQETQYF | TGCGCCAGCAGCTTGGGAATACTAGCGGGGACCCAAGAGACCCAGTACTTC
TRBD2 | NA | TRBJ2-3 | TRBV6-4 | CASSLAGGPTDTQYF | TGTGCCAGCAGCCTAGCGGGAGGGCCGACAGATACGCAGTATTTT
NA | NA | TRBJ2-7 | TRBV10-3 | CAISEQAGVGNEQYF | TGTGCCATCAGTGAGCAGGCAGGGGTTGGAAACGAGCAGTACTTC
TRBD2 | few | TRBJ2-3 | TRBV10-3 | CAISESGGLLHTDTQYF | TGTGCCATCAGTGAGTCGGGGGGACTACTTCACACAGATACGCAGTATTTT
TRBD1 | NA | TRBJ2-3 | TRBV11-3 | CASSSDRADTQYF | TGTGCCAGCAGCTCCGACAGGGCTGATACGCAGTATTTT
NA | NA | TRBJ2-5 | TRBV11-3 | CASSLEKSGHQETQYF | TGTGCCAGCAGCTTAGAAAAATCAGGACATCAAGAGACCCAGTACTTC
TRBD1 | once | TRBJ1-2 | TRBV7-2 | CASSLGQGAAYGYTF | TGTGCCAGCAGCTTAGGGCAGGGGGCGGCCTATGGCTACACCTTC
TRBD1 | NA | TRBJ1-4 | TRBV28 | CASSPTGTGGFNEKLFF | TGTGCCAGCAGTCCCACCGGGACAGGGGGTTTTAATGAAAAACTGTTTTTT
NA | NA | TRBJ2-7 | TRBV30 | CAWSADYEQYF | TGTGCCTGGAGTGCAGACTACGAGCAGTACTTC
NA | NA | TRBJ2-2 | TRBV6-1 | CASSDSLKGTGELFF | TGTGCCAGCAGTGATTCGTTGAAGGGCACCGGGGAGCTGTTTTTT
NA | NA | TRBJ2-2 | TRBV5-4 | CASSSVAGGRSAGELFF | TGTGCCAGCAGCTCGGTTGCCGGGGGGCGGTCGGCCGGGGAGCTGTTTTTT
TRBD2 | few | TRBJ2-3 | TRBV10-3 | CAISETSANTDTQYF | TGTGCCATCAGTGAGACTAGCGCCAACACAGATACGCAGTATTTT
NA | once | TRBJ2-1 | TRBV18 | CASSPDRSYNEQFF | TGTGCCAGCTCACCAGACCGCTCCTACAATGAGCAGTTCTTC
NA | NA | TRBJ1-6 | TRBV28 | CASYPRDISPLHF | TGTGCCAGCTACCCCCGGGACATTTCACCCCTCCACTTT
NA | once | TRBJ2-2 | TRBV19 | CASSASGRSTGELFF | TGTGCCAGTAGTGCGTCCGGGAGATCCACCGGGGAGCTGTTTTTT
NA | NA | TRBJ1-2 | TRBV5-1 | CASGPGLTNYGYTF | TGCGCCAGCGGGCCGGGACTGACTAACTATGGCTACACCTTC
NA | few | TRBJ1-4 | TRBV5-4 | CASSVGGLNEKLFF | TGTGCCAGCAGCGTGGGGGGCCTTAATGAAAAACTGTTTTTT
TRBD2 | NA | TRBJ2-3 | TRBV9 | CASSNGGATDTQYF | TGTGCCAGCAGCAACGGGGGGGCCACAGATACGCAGTATTTT
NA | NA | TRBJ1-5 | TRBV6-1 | CASRWGYSNQPQHF | TGTGCCAGCCGCTGGGGGTATAGCAATCAGCCCCAGCATTTT